This T cell receptor beta chain is drawn from a study of blood T cell repertoires in COVID-19. Which cohort a participant joined came from the clinical history participants gave. What the recovered Cohort 3 donors had was two negative PCRs, clearance, or symptom resolution. Per the original data handling: Estimation of nucleated cell counts relied on the amplification of reference gene primers. The assay was immunoSEQ multiplex PCR, and TCRdb's table has in-frame clones only and misses some. V, J and clone size reflect that table, while D and trimming were determined from the DNA. This sample has approximately 170,000 clones; 84% occur once, and the top ten carry 8%. Germline V gene lookup returns CDR1 LNHDA and CDR2 SQIVND (reference sequence). This CDR3 spans 16 amino acids. Trimming pared 1 base from V and 0 bases from J, leaving 10 bases between.

This TCR was sampled from a woman in her forties or fifties who had recovered from COVID-19. The sample was PBMCs or T cells enriched from blood (not recorded which). The chain couples TRBV19 to TRBJ1-3; D uncertain. As DNA, the CDR3 is TGTGCCAGTAGTATAGGGACTTACCGCTCTGGAAACACCATATATTTT. Translated, it gives CASSIGTYRSGNTIYF.